A selection of T cell receptor beta chains follows, all from one sample in a study of shared clonotypes between healthy human individuals. Profiled with immunoSEQ multiplex PCR; TCRdb holds only in-frame clones, not every one. Of over 850,000 clones in the sample, around 82% were seen once. Sequencing was done on a sample of memory CD4+ T cells from PBMCs. These receptors were obtained from a man younger than 35 in good health. Some clones in this sample may be carry-over from other donors' samples. The CDR3 runs from the conserved cysteine through the conserved F or W. D genes are given only for firm matches. Not every row has a clone size; where given, it reads once, few, many or a size class.

CDR3aa: CASRSRAEQYF
CDR3nt: TGTGCCAGCAGGTCGCGGGCCGAGCAGTACTTC
d_gene: NA
v_gene: TRBV28
j_gene: TRBJ2-7
abundance: NA

CDR3aa: CASSLGTTNEQFF
CDR3nt: TGTGCCAGCAGTTTGGGTACGACCAATGAGCAGTTCTTC
d_gene: NA
v_gene: TRBV28
j_gene: TRBJ2-1
abundance: NA

CDR3aa: CASSVEGDTQYF
CDR3nt: TGTGCCAGCAGTGTAGAGGGAGATACGCAGTATTTT
d_gene: NA
v_gene: TRBV28
j_gene: TRBJ2-3
abundance: NA

CDR3aa: CASSVQNTGELFF
CDR3nt: TGTGCCAGCAGTGTGCAGAACACCGGGGAGCTGTTTTTT
d_gene: NA
v_gene: TRBV28
j_gene: TRBJ2-2
abundance: NA

CDR3aa: CAWSGLVSYEQYF
CDR3nt: TGTGCCTGGAGTGGCCTAGTCTCCTACGAGCAGTACTTC
d_gene: NA
v_gene: TRBV30
j_gene: TRBJ2-7
abundance: many

CDR3aa: CASTRSRTSYEQYF
CDR3nt: TGTGCCAGCACACGTAGCAGAACCTCCTACGAGCAGTACTTC
d_gene: NA
v_gene: TRBV7-2
j_gene: TRBJ2-7
abundance: NA

CDR3aa: CASSPGLAGPLYEQYF
CDR3nt: TGCGCCAGCAGCCCCGGACTAGCGGGCCCGCTATACGAGCAGTACTTC
d_gene: TRBD2
v_gene: TRBV5-1
j_gene: TRBJ2-7
abundance: once

CDR3aa: CASSFGASGSYEQYF
CDR3nt: TGCGCCAGCAGCTTTGGCGCGTCGGGCTCCTACGAGCAGTACTTC
d_gene: NA
v_gene: TRBV5-1
j_gene: TRBJ2-7
abundance: NA

CDR3aa: CASSITPRKAQHF
CDR3nt: TGTGCCAGTAGTATAACACCCCGCAAGGCCCAGCATTTT
d_gene: NA
v_gene: TRBV19
j_gene: TRBJ1-5
abundance: few

CDR3aa: CASSLRQGPTYEQYF
CDR3nt: TGTGCCAGCAGTCTACGACAGGGCCCAACCTACGAGCAGTACTTC
d_gene: TRBD1
v_gene: TRBV6-5
j_gene: TRBJ2-7
abundance: NA

CDR3aa: CASSRPDRGSEAFF
CDR3nt: TGTGCCAGCAGCCGCCCCGACAGGGGCTCTGAAGCTTTCTTT
d_gene: TRBD1
v_gene: TRBV6-5
j_gene: TRBJ1-1
abundance: NA

CDR3aa: CASSLGTGLTDTQYF
CDR3nt: TGCGCCAGCAGCTTGGGGACAGGGCTCACAGATACGCAGTATTTT
d_gene: TRBD1
v_gene: TRBV5-1
j_gene: TRBJ2-3
abundance: NA

CDR3aa: CASSGGTGDNQPQHF
CDR3nt: TGCGCCAGCAGCGGGGGGACAGGCGACAATCAGCCCCAGCATTTT
d_gene: TRBD1
v_gene: TRBV5-1
j_gene: TRBJ1-5
abundance: many

CDR3aa: CASSPGQGARDTQYF
CDR3nt: TGTGCCAGCTCACCCGGCCAGGGGGCGCGAGATACGCAGTATTTT
d_gene: TRBD1
v_gene: TRBV18
j_gene: TRBJ2-3
abundance: NA

CDR3aa: CASSLQIQETQYF
CDR3nt: TGCGCCAGCAGCTTACAGATCCAAGAGACCCAGTACTTC
d_gene: NA
v_gene: TRBV5-1
j_gene: TRBJ2-5
abundance: once

CDR3aa: CASSPRSGQGETQYF
CDR3nt: TGTGCCAGCTCACCAAGGAGTGGACAGGGAGAGACCCAGTACTTC
d_gene: TRBD1
v_gene: TRBV18
j_gene: TRBJ2-5
abundance: few